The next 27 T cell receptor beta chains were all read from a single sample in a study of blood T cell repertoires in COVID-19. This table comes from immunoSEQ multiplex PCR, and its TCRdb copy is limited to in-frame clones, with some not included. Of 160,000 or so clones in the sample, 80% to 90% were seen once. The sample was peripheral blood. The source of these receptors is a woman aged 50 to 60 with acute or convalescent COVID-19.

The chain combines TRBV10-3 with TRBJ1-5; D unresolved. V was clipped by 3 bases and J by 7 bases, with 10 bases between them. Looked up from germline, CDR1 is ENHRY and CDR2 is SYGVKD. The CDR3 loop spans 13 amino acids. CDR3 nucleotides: TGTGCCATCAGTGACCAGGTGGGCCAGCCCCAGCATTTT. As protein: CAISDQVGQPQHF.

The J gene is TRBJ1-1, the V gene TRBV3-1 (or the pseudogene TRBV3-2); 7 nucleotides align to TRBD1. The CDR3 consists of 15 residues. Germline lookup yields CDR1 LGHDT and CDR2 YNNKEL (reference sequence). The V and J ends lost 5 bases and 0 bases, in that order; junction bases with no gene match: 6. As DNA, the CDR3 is TGTGCCAGCAGCAAAACCGGGACAGTGAACACTGAAGCTTTCTTT. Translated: CASSKTGTVNTEAFF.

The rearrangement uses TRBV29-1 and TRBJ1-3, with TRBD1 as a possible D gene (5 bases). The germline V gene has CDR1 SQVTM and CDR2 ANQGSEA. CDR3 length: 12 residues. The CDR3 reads CSAGGAGNTIYF. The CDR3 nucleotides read TGCAGTGCCGGGGGGGCTGGAAACACCATATATTTT.

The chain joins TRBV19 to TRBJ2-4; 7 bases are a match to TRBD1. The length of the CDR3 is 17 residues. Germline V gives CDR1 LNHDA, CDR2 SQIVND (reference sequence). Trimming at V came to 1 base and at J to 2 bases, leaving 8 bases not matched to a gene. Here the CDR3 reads CASSIGQGRSTKNIQYF. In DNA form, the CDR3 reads TGTGCCAGTAGTATAGGACAGGGTCGGTCGACCAAAAACATTCAGTACTTC.

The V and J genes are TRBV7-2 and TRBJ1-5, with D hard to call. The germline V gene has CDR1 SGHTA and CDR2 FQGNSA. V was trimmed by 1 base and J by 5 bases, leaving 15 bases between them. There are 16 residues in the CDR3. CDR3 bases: TGTGCCAGCAGCTTAGTGAGAGGGCCAACGGATCAGCCCCAGCATTTT. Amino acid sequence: CASSLVRGPTDQPQHF. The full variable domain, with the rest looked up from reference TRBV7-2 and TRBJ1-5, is GAGVSQSPSNKVTEKGKDVELRCDPISGHTALYWYRQSLGQGLEFLIYFQGNSAPDKSGLPSDRFSAERTGGSVSTLTIQRTQQEDSAVYLCASSLVRGPTDQPQHFGDGTRLSIL.

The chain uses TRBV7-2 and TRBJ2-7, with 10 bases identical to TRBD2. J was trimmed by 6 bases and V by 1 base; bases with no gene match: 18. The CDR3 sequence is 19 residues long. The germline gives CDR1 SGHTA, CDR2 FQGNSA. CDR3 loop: CASSLVGERGLLAGIEQYF. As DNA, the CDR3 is TGTGCCAGCAGCTTAGTAGGCGAGCGAGGGTTACTAGCGGGAATCGAGCAGTACTTC.

The chain's CDR3 is CASSYSAGGGPDTQYF. For the CDR3, the DNA is TGTGCCAGCAGTTACTCGGCGGGGGGTGGCCCAGATACGCAGTATTTT. This sequence joins TRBV6-2 or TRBV6-3 and TRBJ2-3, with 8 bases identical to TRBD2. Losses at the gene ends were 0 bases for V and 4 bases for J; bases not matched to a gene: 6. The germline V gene encodes CDR1 MNHEY and CDR2 SVGEGT. This CDR3 has 16 amino acids.

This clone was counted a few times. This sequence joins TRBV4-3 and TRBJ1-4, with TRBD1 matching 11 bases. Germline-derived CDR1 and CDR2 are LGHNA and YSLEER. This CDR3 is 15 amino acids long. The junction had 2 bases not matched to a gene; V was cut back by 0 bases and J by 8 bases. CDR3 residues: CASSQEGTGGEKLFF. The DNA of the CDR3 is TGCGCCAGCAGCCAAGAAGGGACAGGGGGAGAAAAACTGTTTTTT.

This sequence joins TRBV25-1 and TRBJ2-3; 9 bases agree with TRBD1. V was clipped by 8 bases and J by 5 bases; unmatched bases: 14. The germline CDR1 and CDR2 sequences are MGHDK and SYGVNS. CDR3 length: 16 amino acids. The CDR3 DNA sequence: TGTGCCAGCGGTTTTCCAGGGACAGGGAGGCAAGATACGCAGTATTTT. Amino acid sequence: CASGFPGTGRQDTQYF.

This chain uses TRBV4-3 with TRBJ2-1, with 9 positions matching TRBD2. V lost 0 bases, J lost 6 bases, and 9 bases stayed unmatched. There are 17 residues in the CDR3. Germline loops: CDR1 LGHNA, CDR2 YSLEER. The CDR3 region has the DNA TGCGCCAGCAGCCAAGATCGCACTAGCGGGTACCCCAATGAGCAGTTCTTC. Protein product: CASSQDRTSGYPNEQFF.

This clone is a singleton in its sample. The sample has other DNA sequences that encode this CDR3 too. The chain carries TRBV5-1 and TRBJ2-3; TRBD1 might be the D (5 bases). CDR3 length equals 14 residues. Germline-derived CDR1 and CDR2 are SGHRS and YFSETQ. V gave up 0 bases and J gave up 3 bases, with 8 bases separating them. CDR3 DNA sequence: TGCGCCAGCAGCTTGGGGGGCTTAACAGATACGCAGTATTTT. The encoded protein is CASSLGGLTDTQYF. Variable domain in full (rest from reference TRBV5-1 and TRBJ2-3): KAGVTQTPRYLIKTRGQQVTLSCSPISGHRSVSWYQQTPGQGLQFLFEYFSETQRNKGNFPGRFSGRQFSNSRSEMNVSTLELGDSALYLCASSLGGLTDTQYFGPGTRLTVL.

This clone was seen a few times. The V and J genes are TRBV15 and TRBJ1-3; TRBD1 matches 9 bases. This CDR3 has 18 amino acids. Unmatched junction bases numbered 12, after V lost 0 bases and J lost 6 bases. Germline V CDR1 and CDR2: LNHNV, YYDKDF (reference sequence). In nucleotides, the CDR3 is TGTGCCACCAGCAGAGACCGAGGGACAGGGAGTCTAGTAAACACCATATATTTT. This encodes CATSRDRGTGSLVNTIYF.

Here the CDR3 DNA reads TGTGCCAGCAGCTTAGAACAGGAAGATCAGCCCCAGCATTTT. Encoded protein: CASSLEQEDQPQHF. V usage is TRBV7-8 and J usage is TRBJ1-5; D may be TRBD1 (5 bases). Per the germline V gene, CDR1 is SGHVS and CDR2 is FQNEAQ. The V and J ends lost 1 base and 5 bases respectively, with 9 bases between them. The CDR3 has 14 amino acids.

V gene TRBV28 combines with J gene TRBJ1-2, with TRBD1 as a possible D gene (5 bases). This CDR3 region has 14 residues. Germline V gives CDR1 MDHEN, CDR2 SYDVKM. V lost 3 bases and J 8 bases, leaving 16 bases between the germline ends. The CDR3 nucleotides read TGTGCCAGCAGTTTTCCTACAGGTGGTTGGGGCTACACCTTC. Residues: CASSFPTGGWGYTF.

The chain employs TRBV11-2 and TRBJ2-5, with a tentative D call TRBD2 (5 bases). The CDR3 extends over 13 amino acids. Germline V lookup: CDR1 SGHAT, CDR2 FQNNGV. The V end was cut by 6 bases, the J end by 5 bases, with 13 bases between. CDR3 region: CASRALRVETQYF. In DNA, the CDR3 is TGTGCCAGCAGGGCTCTGCGGGTGGAGACCCAGTACTTC.

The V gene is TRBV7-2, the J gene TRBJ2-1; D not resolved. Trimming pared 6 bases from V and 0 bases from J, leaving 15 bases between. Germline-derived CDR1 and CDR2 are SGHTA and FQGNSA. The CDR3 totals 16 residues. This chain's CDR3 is CASRPLGHSSYNEQFF. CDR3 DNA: TGTGCCAGCAGACCTCTGGGCCATAGCTCCTACAATGAGCAGTTCTTC.

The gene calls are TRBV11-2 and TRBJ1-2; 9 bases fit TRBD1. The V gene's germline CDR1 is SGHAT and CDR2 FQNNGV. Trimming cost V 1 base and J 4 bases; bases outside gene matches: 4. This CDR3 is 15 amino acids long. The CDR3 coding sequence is TGTGCCAGCAGCTTAGTTGGGACAGGGCTCTATGGCTACACCTTC. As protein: CASSLVGTGLYGYTF.

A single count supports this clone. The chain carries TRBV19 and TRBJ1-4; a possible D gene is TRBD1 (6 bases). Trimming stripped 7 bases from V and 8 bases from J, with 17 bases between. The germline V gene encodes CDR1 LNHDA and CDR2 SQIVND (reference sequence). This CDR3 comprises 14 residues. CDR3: CASNRDRQGEKLFF. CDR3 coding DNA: TGTGCCAGTAACAGGGACCGTCAAGGAGAAAAACTGTTTTTT.

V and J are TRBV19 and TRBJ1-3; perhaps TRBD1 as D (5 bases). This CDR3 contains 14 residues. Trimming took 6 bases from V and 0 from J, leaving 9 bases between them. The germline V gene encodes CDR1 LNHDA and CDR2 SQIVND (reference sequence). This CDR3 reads CASRLTDSGNTIYF. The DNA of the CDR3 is TGTGCCAGTAGGTTGACAGACTCTGGAAACACCATATATTTT.

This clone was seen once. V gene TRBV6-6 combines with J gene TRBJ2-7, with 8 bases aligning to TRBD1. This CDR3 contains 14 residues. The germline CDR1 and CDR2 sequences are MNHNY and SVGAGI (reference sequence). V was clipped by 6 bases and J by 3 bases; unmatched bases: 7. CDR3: CASRHTGGIYEQYF. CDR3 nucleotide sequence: TGTGCCAGCAGACACACAGGGGGGATCTACGAGCAGTACTTC.

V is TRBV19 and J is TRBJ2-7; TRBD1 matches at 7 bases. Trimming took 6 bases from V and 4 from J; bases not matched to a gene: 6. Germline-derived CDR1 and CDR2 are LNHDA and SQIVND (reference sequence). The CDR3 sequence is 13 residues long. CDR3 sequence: CASSRQGSYEQYF. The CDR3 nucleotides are TGTGCCAGTAGCCGACAGGGTTCGTACGAGCAGTACTTC.

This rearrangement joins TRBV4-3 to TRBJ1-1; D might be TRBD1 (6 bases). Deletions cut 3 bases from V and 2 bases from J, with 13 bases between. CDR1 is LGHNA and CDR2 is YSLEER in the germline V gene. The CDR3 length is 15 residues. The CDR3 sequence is CASSQHHRENTEAFF. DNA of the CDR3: TGCGCCAGCAGCCAGCATCACAGGGAAAACACTGAAGCTTTCTTT.

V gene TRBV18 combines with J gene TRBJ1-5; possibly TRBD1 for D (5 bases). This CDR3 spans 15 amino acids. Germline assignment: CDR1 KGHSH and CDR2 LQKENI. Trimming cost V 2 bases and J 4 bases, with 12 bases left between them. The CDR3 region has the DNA TGTGCCAGCTCACCAGCGGGGGGAGGGAATCAGCCCCAGCATTTT. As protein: CASSPAGGGNQPQHF.

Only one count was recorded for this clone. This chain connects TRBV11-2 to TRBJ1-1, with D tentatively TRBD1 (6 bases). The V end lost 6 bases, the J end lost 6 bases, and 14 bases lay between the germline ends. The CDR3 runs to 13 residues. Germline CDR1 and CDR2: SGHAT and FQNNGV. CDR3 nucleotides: TGTGCCAGCAGGAATACAGGGTACCCTGAAGCTTTCTTT. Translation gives CASRNTGYPEAFF.

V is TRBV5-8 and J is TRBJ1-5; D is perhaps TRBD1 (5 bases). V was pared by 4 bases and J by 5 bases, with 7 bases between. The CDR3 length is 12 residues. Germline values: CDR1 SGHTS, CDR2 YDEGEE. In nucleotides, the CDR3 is TGTGCCAGCAGCCGCAGGGATCAGCCCCAGCATTTT. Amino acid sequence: CASSRRDQPQHF.

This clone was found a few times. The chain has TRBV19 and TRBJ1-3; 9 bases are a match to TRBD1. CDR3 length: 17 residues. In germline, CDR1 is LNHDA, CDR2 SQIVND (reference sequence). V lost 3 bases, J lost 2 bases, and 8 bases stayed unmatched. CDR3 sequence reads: CASSILPWTGAGNTIYF. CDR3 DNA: TGTGCCAGTAGTATCCTCCCCTGGACAGGGGCTGGAAACACCATATATTTT.

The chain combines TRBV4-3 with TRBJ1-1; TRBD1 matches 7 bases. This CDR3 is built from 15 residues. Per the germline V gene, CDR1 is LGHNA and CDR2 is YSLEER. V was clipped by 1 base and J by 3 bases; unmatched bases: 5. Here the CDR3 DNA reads TGCGCCAGCAGCCAAGTAACAGGGGCCTACACTGAAGCTTTCTTT. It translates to CASSQVTGAYTEAFF.